Listed here is a single TCR beta chain. The CDR3 is made up of 13 amino acids. Germline values: CDR1 LNHDA, CDR2 SQIVND (reference sequence). Trimming left V 5 bases short and J 3 bases short, with 10 bases between. The data were taken from a study of blood T cell repertoires in COVID-19. Study-level information: Both acute and convalescent COVID-19 samples were obtained from the United States, Italy and Spain. T cells, B-cell-depleted T cells, or PBMCs provided the cDNA or gDNA that served as material.

Authors' analysis steps: Using reference gene primer amplification, nucleated cell counts were estimated. Using immunoSEQ multiplex PCR, the repertoire was profiled, and TCRdb retains in-frame clones only, with some absent. Clonal size and the V and J genes are those of that table, whereas D and trimming came from the DNA. The sample consists of over 200,000 clones, 85% to 90% of them appearing once. The specimen was peripheral blood. The source of this sequence is a woman in her sixties or seventies with acute or convalescent COVID-19. The rearrangement joins TRBV19 to TRBJ2-5; D possibly corresponds to TRBD1 (6 bases). The CDR3 coding sequence is TGTGCCAGTAGTCATCGGGACAAAGAGACCCAGTACTTC. It codes for CASSHRDKETQYF.